Each of the 12 T cell receptor beta chains below was sequenced from the same sample in a study of human T cells and chemical hapten exposure. Using its own MiXCR run on the RACE reads, TCRdb lists one record per CDR3 protein. The table lists about 90,000 distinct CDR3 sequences, about a tenth of them singletons. The time point was: patch test 3, about 24 weeks after DPC sensitization. Treatment indicated: therapeutic diphenylcyclopropenone sensitization with weekly scalp DPC. This specimen was whole blood, taken in connection with sensitization to the hapten diphenylcyclopropenone (DPC). The receptors were gathered from a woman in her twenties or thirties with alopecia areata. Some clones in this sample may be carry-over from other donors' samples.

This clonotype was observed a handful of times. The rearrangement links TRBV6-5 to TRBJ2-1, with 13 positions matching TRBD2. This CDR3 contains 15 residues. Unmatched junction bases numbered 7, after V lost 6 bases and J lost 8 bases. Germline CDR1 is MNHEY and CDR2 is SVGAGI. CDR3 residues: CASRETSGRLDEQFF. CDR3 in DNA: TGTGCCAGCAGGGAGACTAGCGGGAGGTTGGATGAGCAGTTCTTC.

This clonotype showed up just a few times. The chain links TRBV5-1 to TRBJ2-7, with D uncertain. V was shortened by 2 bases and J by 3 bases, with 12 bases between the two germline ends. CDR1 SGHRS and CDR2 YFSETQ come from the germline V gene. The CDR3 covers 14 residues. The CDR3 DNA is TGCGCCAGCAGCTTCCTACCCCAGGTCTACGAGCAGTACTTC. It yields the protein CASSFLPQVYEQYF.

V is TRBV29-1 and J is TRBJ2-4; no clear D gene. CDR1 SQVTM and CDR2 ANQGSEA come from the germline V gene. The CDR3 totals 11 residues. The V end lost 7 bases, the J end lost 1 base, and 5 bases lay between the germline ends. This CDR3 is CSAVAKNIQYF. In DNA, the CDR3 is TGCAGCGCGGTGGCCAAAAACATTCAGTACTTC. The full variable domain, rest sourced from reference TRBV29-1 and TRBJ2-4, is SAVISQKPSRDICQRGTSLTIQCQVDSQVTMMFWYRQQPGQSLTLIATANQGSEATYESGFVIDKFPISRPNLTFSTLTVSNMSPEDSSIYLCSAVAKNIQYFGAGTRLSVL.

The chain couples TRBV9 to TRBJ2-7; maybe TRBD1 (7 bases). The CDR3 runs to 15 residues. The germline V and J ends were trimmed by 2 bases and 0 bases, with 12 bases remaining between them. CDR1 and CDR2 (germline): SGDLS, YYNGEE. The CDR3 region has the DNA TGTGCCAGCAGCGTTGGAGGGGACAGCTCCTACGAGCAGTACTTC. Amino acid sequence: CASSVGGDSSYEQYF.

The V call is TRBV5-1, the J call TRBJ2-5; TRBD2 matches at 13 bases. The CDR3 runs 16 residues. Germline V CDR1 and CDR2: SGHRS, YFSETQ. V lost 3 bases and J lost 5; bases outside the gene matches: 7. The CDR3 loop is CASSSGLAGDTETQYF. In DNA, the CDR3 is TGCGCCAGCAGCTCTGGACTAGCGGGGGATACGGAGACCCAGTACTTC. Full variable domain (missing parts from reference TRBV5-1 and TRBJ2-5): KAGVTQTPRYLIKTRGQQVTLSCSPISGHRSVSWYQQTPGQGLQFLFEYFSETQRNKGNFPGRFSGRQFSNSRSEMNVSTLELGDSALYLCASSSGLAGDTETQYFGPGTRLLVL.

This clonotype was detected many times. The CDR3 bases are TGCAGCGTTGTTGGAGGGGAGACCCAGTACTTC. Translation: CSVVGGETQYF. The gene calls are TRBV29-1 and TRBJ2-5; D is perhaps TRBD2 (6 bases). The CDR3 is 11 amino acids. Per the germline V gene, CDR1 is SQVTM and CDR2 is ANQGSEA. V lost 4 bases and J lost 5, with 8 bases in between.

The chain joins TRBV5-1 to TRBJ2-3, with a possible D match to TRBD1 (6 bases). The CDR3 has 14 residues. Germline V gene lookup returns CDR1 SGHRS and CDR2 YFSETQ. Trimming took 2 bases from V and 3 from J, leaving 10 bases between them. In DNA form, the CDR3 reads TGCGCCAGCAGCTTTCAGGGGCAGACAGATACGCAGTATTTT. Translation gives CASSFQGQTDTQYF.

This clonotype has ten or more counts. V usage is TRBV20-1 and J usage is TRBJ2-4; D not resolved. Germline-derived CDR1 and CDR2 are DFQATT and SNEGSKA (reference sequence). V gave up 2 bases and J gave up 3 bases, with 17 bases separating them. The CDR3 length is 16 residues. CDR3 amino acids: CSARFSLGLVKNIQYF. The CDR3 coding sequence is TGCAGTGCTAGATTTAGTCTAGGGCTGGTCAAAAACATTCAGTACTTC.

The genes are TRBV6-5 and TRBJ2-7; 7 bases agree with TRBD1. Trimming removed 6 bases from V and 1 base from J; junction bases left unmatched: 0. The CDR3 spans 12 residues. Germline V lookup: CDR1 MNHEY, CDR2 SVGAGI. The CDR3 is CASRGQSYEQYF. The CDR3 DNA reads TGTGCCAGCAGGGGACAGTCCTACGAGCAGTACTTC.

This clonotype was detected many times. The rearrangement uses TRBV7-2 and TRBJ2-7, with 12 bases fitting TRBD2. Looked up from germline, CDR1 is SGHTA and CDR2 is FQGNSA. J lost 9 bases, V lost 2 bases, and 5 bases had no gene match. The CDR3 has 14 residues. CDR3 coding DNA: TGTGCCAGCAGCTTATCTTCGACTAGCGGGGGGCAGTACGTC. This encodes CASSLSSTSGGQYV.

The V and J genes are TRBV2 and TRBJ2-5; the D is unclear. The CDR3 runs to 12 residues. Germline-derived CDR1 and CDR2 are SNHLY and FYNNEI. V gave up 2 bases and J gave up 9 bases, with 10 bases separating them. The CDR3 nucleotides are TGTGCCAGCAGTGAACGGCTTGGGGCCCAGTACTTC. Translated, it gives CASSERLGAQYF.

The CDR3 DNA sequence: TGTGCCAGCAGCTTAGGCTTTGAGGGGAGCAAGCAGTACGTC. It yields the protein CASSLGFEGSKQYV. This chain uses TRBV7-9 with TRBJ2-7, with D tentatively TRBD1 or TRBD2 (5 bases each). Germline assignment: CDR1 SEHNR and CDR2 FQNEAQ (reference sequence). The CDR3 runs to 14 residues. Trimming left V 1 base short and J 8 bases short, with 15 bases between.